This T cell receptor beta chain was identified in a study of Ad26.COV2.S vaccination and SARS-CoV-2 variants. About the study: The authors gave Ad26.COV2.S intramuscularly, either once or twice 56 days apart. Study-wide results and limits: TCR breadth and depth estimates may have understated total T cell responses.

Trimming pared 2 bases from V and 7 bases from J, leaving 12 bases between. This CDR3 is built from 15 residues. Looked up from germline, CDR1 is MNHEY and CDR2 is SMNVEV (reference sequence). Method: immunoSEQ multiplex PCR; TCRdb's copy keeps in-frame clones and lacks some. The table includes roughly 680,000 clones, about 89% detected once. The sample's treatment: 15 to 20 received Ad26.COV2.S at low or high dose, single or two shots; 5 received placebo; per-sample allocation not given. Collection of samples fell on day 63 after the first vaccine or placebo injection. In regard to this clone: Its specificity is unknown.

The chain joins TRBV27 to TRBJ1-6, with D possibly being TRBD1 (5 bases). The TCR sequence derives from a person between 18 and 59 years old who received the Ad26.COV2.S COVID-19 vaccine or a placebo. Source: peripheral blood, taken in a trial of Ad26.COV2.S vaccine versus placebo. CDR3 region: CASSLGSGWNSPLHF. In nucleotides, the CDR3 is TGTGCCAGCAGTTTAGGGTCAGGGTGGAATTCACCCCTCCACTTT.